Listed below are T cell receptor beta chains from one sample, sequenced in a study of tumor and adjacent non-tumor tissue in lung cancer. Using its own MiXCR run on the multiplex PCR reads, TCRdb lists one record per CDR3 protein. The sample records about 93,000 distinct CDR3 sequences, roughly 70% being singletons. Sequencing was carried out using lung tumor tissue. These receptors were collected from a man aged 55-75 years with non-small cell lung cancer. Each CDR3 is given with its conserved first and last residue. The D gene is left open where the match is weak. Some rows mark clone size as missing; the rest say once, few, many or name a class of expanded clone.

-,-,TRBV7-9,TRBJ2-7,CARSSSGSYEQYF,TGTGCCAGAAGCTCAAGTGGATCCTACGAGCAGTACTTC
TRBD2,many,TRBV6-1,TRBJ2-5,CASSELRGAYETQYF,TGTGCCAGCAGTGAACTGCGGGGGGCCTATGAGACCCAGTACTTC
-,-,TRBV11-1,TRBJ2-7,CTSTNNWYEEYF,TGTACCAGTACCAACAACTGGTATGAGGAGTACTTC
-,-,TRBV11-2,TRBJ1-1,CTSSSTVRPGQNTEAFF,TGCACCAGCAGCTCGACTGTTCGACCAGGGCAGAACACTGAAGCTTTCTTT
TRBD2,-,TRBV6-5,TRBJ2-3,CTSSYSITSGVTDTQYF,TGTACCAGCAGTTATTCGATCACTAGCGGGGTGACAGATACGCAGTATTTT
-,-,TRBV5-6,TRBJ1-1,CASSATDKAKTEAFF,TGTGCCAGCAGCGCCACGGACAAGGCTAAGACTGAAGCTTTCTTT
-,once,TRBV4-2,TRBJ1-1,CTSSQEGTTGCPVAFF,TGTACCAGCAGCCAAGAAGGTACAACAGGGTGTCCTGTAGCTTTCTTT
-,many,TRBV25-1,TRBJ1-1,CASNWGNEAFF,TGTGCCAGCAACTGGGGAAACGAAGCTTTCTTT
-,-,TRBV6-5,TRBJ1-1,CDSSRTIGVALGTEAFF,-
TRBD2,many,TRBV5-6,TRBJ2-7,CASSLGGLAAYEQYF,TGTGCCAGCAGCTTGGGGGGACTAGCGGCCTACGAGCAGTACTTC
-,-,TRBV5-5,TRBJ2-7,CASSLFSDSYEQYF,TGTGCCAGCAGCTTGTTTAGCGACTCCTACGAGCAGTACTTC
-,-,TRBV12-3/TRBV12-4,TRBJ2-3,CDSSQTDTGGDTQYF,TGTGACAGCAGTCAGACGGACACCGGCGGAGATACACAGTATTTT
TRBD2,-,TRBV4-2,TRBJ2-1,CAGSQDVAGGNNGQFF,TGTGCCGGCAGCCAAGATGTGGCGGGAGGGAACAATGGGCAGTTCTTC
-,-,TRBV5-4,TRBJ1-4,CASNTRPGTGTSGF,TGTGCCAGCAACACACGACCCGGGACGGGAACGTCTGGATTT
TRBD1,-,TRBV28,TRBJ2-4,CVSSDDRVKNIQYF,TGTGTCAGCAGTGATGACAGGGTCAAAAACATTCAGTACTTC
-,once,TRBV6-5,TRBJ2-7,CAWGQGREGTYELYF,TGTGCTTGGGGACAGGGTCGGGAGGGGACCTACGAGCTGTACTTC
-,-,TRBV6-6,TRBJ2-3,CSSSYGEDSFCTDTQYF,TGTTCCAGTAGTTACGGGGAGGACAGTTTCTGCACAGATACGCAGTATTTT
TRBD2,-,TRBV18,TRBJ2-7,CASSPGGFEQYF,TGTGCCAGCTCACCGGGGGGGTTCGAGCAGTACTTC
-,-,TRBV4-1,TRBJ2-7,CASSQVGERYEQYF,TGTGCCAGCAGCCAAGTCGGCGAACGCTACGAGCAGTACTTC
-,once,TRBV20-1,TRBJ2-1,CSARDDRNNERFF,TGCAGTGCTAGAGATGACCGGAACAATGAGCGGTTCTTC
-,many,TRBV6-5,TRBJ2-7,CASSTRQTGEQHF,TGTGCCAGCAGTACCCGACAGACGGGAGAGCAGCACTTC
-,-,TRBV6-1,TRBJ2-7,CATSERGGFPTYEQYF,TGTGCCACCAGTGAGAGAGGCGGCTTCCCGACCTACGAGCAATACTTC
TRBD1,-,TRBV20-1,TRBJ1-1,CSPRDFTGGSNAEAFF,TGCAGTCCTAGAGATTTTACAGGGGGATCGAACGCTGAAGCTTTCTTT